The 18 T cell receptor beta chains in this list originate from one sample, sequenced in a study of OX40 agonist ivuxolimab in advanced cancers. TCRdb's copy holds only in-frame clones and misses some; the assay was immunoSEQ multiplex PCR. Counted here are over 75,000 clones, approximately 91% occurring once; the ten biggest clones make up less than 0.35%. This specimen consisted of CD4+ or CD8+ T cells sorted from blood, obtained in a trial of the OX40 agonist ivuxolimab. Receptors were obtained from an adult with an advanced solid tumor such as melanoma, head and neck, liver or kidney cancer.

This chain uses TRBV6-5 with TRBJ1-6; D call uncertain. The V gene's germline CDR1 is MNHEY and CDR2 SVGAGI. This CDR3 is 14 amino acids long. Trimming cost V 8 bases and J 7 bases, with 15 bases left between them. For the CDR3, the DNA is TGTGCCAGCGCCCCCCGGGGTCGCAATTCACCCCTCCACTTT. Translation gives CASAPRGRNSPLHF.

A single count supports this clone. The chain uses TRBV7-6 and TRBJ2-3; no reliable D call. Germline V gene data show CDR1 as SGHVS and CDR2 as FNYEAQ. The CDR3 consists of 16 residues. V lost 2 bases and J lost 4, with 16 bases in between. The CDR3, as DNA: TGTGCCAGCAGCTTATTGGTTCTGGGGTCAGCAGATACGCAGTATTTT. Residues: CASSLLVLGSADTQYF.

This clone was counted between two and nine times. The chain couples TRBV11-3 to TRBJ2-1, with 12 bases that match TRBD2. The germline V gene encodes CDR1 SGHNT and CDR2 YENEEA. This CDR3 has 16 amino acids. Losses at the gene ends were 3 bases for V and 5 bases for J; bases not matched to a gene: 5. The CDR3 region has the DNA TGTGCCAGCAGCTTGGGGAGACTAGCGGGGGACAATGAGCAGTTCTTC. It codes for CASSLGRLAGDNEQFF.

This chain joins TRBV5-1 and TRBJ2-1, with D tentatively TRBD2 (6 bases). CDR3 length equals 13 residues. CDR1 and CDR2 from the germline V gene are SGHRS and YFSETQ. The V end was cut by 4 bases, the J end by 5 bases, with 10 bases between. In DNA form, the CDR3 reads TGCGCCAGCAGCCACGGGACTCACAATGAGCAGTTCTTC. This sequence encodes CASSHGTHNEQFF.

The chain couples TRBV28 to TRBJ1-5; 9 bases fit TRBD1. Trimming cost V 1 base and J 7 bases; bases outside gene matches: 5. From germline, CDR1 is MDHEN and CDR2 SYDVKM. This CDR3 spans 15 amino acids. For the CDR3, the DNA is TGTGCCAGCAGTTTATTCGGGACAGGGTGGCAGCCCCAGCATTTT. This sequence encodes CASSLFGTGWQPQHF.

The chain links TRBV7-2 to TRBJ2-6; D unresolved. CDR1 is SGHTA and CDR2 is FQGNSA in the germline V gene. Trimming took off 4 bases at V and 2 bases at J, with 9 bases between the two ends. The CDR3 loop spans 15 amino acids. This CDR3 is CASSYYNPGANVLTF. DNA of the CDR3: TGTGCCAGCAGCTATTATAATCCTGGGGCCAACGTCCTGACTTTC.

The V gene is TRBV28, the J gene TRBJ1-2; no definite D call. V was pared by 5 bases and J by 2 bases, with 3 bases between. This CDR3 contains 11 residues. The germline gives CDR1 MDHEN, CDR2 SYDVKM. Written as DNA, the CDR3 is TGTGCCAGCAGTCCCAACTATGGCTACACCTTC. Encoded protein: CASSPNYGYTF.

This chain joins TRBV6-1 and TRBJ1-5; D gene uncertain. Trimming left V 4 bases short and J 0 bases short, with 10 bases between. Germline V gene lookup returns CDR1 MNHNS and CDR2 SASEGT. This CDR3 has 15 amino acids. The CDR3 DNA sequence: TGTGCCAGCAGTGTCGTGAGTCATAGCAATCAGCCCCAGCATTTT. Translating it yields CASSVVSHSNQPQHF.

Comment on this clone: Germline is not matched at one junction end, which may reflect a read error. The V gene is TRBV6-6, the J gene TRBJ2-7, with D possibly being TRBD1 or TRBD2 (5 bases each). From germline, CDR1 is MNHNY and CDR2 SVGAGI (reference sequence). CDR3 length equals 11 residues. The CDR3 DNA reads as TGTGCCAGCAGTAACTCGGGGCCGGGATACTTC. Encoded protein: CASSNSGPGYF.

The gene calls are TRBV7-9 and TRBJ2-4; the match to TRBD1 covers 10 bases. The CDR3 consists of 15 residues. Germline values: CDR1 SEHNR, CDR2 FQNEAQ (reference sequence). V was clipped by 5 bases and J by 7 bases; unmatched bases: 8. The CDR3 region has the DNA TGTGCCAGCAGCCCCGCGGGACAGGGGAGCAACATTCAGTACTTC. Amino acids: CASSPAGQGSNIQYF.

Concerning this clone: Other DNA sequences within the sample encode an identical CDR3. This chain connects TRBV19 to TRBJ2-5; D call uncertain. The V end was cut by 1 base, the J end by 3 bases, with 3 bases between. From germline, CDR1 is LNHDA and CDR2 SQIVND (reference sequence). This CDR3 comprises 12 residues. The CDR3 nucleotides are TGTGCCAGTAGTATAGGGAAAGAGACCCAGTACTTC. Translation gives CASSIGKETQYF.

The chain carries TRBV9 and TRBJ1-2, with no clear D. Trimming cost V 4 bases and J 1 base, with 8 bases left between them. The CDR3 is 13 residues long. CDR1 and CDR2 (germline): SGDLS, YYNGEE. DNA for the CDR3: TGTGCCAGCAGCCCGCGTCTTAACTATGGCTACACCTTC. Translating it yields CASSPRLNYGYTF. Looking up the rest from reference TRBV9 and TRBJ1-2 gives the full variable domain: DSGVTQTPKHLITATGQRVTLRCSPRSGDLSVYWYQQSLDQGLQFLIQYYNGEERAKGNILERFSAQQFPDLHSELNLSSLELGDSALYFCASSPRLNYGYTFGSGTRLTVV.

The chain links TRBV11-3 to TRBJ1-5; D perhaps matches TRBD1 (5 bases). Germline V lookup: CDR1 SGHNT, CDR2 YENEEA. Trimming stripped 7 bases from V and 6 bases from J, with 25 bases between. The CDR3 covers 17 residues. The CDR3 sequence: CASTPRGPTCPFQPQHF. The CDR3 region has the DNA TGTGCCAGCACGCCCCGGGGACCGACCTGCCCTTTTCAGCCCCAGCATTTT.

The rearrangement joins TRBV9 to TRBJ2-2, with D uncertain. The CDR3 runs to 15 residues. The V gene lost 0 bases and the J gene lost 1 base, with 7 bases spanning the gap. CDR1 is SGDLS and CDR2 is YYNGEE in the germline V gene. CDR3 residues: CASSVAPLNTGELFF. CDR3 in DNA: TGTGCCAGCAGCGTAGCCCCTTTGAACACCGGGGAGCTGTTTTTT. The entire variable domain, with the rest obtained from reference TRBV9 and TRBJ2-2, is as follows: DSGVTQTPKHLITATGQRVTLRCSPRSGDLSVYWYQQSLDQGLQFLIQYYNGEERAKGNILERFSAQQFPDLHSELNLSSLELGDSALYFCASSVAPLNTGELFFGEGSRLTVL.

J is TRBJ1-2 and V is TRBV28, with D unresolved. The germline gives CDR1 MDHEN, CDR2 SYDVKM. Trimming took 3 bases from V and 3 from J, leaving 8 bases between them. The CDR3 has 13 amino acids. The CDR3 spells CASSLDGDYGYTF. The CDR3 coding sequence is TGTGCCAGCAGTTTGGACGGCGACTATGGCTACACCTTC.

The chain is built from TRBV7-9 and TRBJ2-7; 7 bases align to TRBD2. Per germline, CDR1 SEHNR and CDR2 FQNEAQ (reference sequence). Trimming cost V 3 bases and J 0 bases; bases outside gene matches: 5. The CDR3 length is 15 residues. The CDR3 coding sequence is TGTGCCAGCAGCTTCCGCGGGAGTAGCTCCTACGAGCAGTACTTC. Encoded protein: CASSFRGSSSYEQYF. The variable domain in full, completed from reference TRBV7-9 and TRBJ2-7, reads DTGVSQNPRHKITKRGQNVTFRCDPISEHNRLYWYRQTLGQGPEFLTYFQNEAQLEKSRLLSDRFSAERPKGSFSTLEIQRTEQGDSAMYLCASSFRGSSSYEQYFGPGTRLTVT.

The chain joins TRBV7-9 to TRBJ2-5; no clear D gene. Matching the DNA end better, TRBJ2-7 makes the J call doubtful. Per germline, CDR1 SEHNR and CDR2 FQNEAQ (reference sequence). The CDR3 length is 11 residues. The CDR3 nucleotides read TGTGCCAGCGAGGCAACCTACGAGCAGTACTTC. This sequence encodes CASEATYEQYF.

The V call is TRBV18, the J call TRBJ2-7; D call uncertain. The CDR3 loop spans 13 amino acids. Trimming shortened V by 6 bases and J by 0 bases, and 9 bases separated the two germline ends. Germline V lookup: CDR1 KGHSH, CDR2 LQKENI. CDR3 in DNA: TGTGCCAGCTCGCCAAAAAGCTCCTACGAGCAGTACTTC. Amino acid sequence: CASSPKSSYEQYF.